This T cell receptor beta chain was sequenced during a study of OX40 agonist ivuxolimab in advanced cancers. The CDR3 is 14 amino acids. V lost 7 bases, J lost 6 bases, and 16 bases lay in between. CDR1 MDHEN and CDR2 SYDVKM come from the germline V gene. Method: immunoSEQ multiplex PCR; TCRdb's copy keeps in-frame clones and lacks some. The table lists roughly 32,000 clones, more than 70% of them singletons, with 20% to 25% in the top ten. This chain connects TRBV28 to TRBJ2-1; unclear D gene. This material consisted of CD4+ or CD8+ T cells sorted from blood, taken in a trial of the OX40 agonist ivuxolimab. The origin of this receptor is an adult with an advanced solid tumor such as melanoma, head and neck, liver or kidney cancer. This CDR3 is CASNTAWKGNEQFF. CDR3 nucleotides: TGTGCCAGCAACACCGCCTGGAAGGGCAATGAGCAGTTCTTC. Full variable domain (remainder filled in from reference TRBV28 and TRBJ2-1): DVKVTQSSRYLVKRTGEKVFLECVQDMDHENMFWYRQDPGLGLRLIYFSYDVKMKEKGDIPEGYSVSREKKERFSLILESASTNQTSMYLCASNTAWKGNEQFFGPGTRLTVL.